The rows below give T cell receptor beta chains drawn from one sample of a study of cytomegalovirus exposure and HLA in healthy donors. Assay used: immunoSEQ multiplex PCR; TCRdb lists only in-frame clones, some missing. The table shows 130,000 or so clones, with 82% occurring only once. The specimen was PBMCs. These receptors were obtained from a man in his late teens or twenties in good health and CMV-seropositive. Each CDR3 is given with its conserved first and last residue. D genes are given only for firm matches. For some rows the clone size is stated as once, few or many, or as a class when expanded; others skip it.

>.|.|TRBJ2-3|TRBV9
CASSVVGRSTDTQYF
TGTGCCAGCAGCGTAGTTGGGAGAAGTACAGATACGCAGTATTTT
>TRBD1|.|TRBJ2-7|TRBV27
CASTPNVGQGKNEQYF
TGTGCCAGCACCCCGAATGTGGGACAGGGGAAAAACGAGCAGTACTTC
>TRBD2|.|TRBJ2-4|TRBV5-6
CASSTQRERENIQYF
TGTGCCAGCAGCACACAGCGGGAGCGGGAAAACATTCAGTACTTC
>TRBD1|few|TRBJ1-1|TRBV4-1
CASSQDPRGRATEAFF
TGCGCCAGCAGCCAAGACCCGAGGGGGCGCGCCACTGAAGCTTTCTTT
>.|.|TRBJ1-5|TRBV19
CASRPGWRVSSNQPQHF
TGTGCCAGTAGACCCGGGTGGAGGGTTAGCAGCAATCAGCCCCAGCATTTT
>.|.|TRBJ2-3|TRBV4-1
CASSQDVASLDTQYF
TGCGCCAGCAGCCAAGATGTCGCGTCGCTGGATACGCAGTATTTT
>.|.|TRBJ2-6|TRBV19
CASTGTRQANVLTF
TGTGCCAGTACCGGGACACGACAAGCCAACGTCCTGACTTTC
>.|once|TRBJ2-6|TRBV7-9
CSSSLRFGGLGGANVLTF
TGTTCCAGCAGCTTAAGGTTCGGGGGGCTAGGAGGGGCCAACGTCCTGACTTTC
>TRBD1|once|TRBJ2-7|TRBV10-3
CAISDPGTASYEQYF
TGTGCCATCAGTGATCCCGGGACAGCGAGCTACGAGCAGTACTTC
>.|few|TRBJ1-4|TRBV18
CASSPYIGDSTNEKLFF
TGTGCCAGCTCACCATATATCGGGGATTCTACTAATGAAAAACTGTTTTTT
>.|.|TRBJ1-5|TRBV19
CATSTVPVNQPQHF
TGTGCCACCTCGACAGTGCCGGTCAATCAGCCCCAGCATTTT
>.|.|TRBJ2-2|TRBV29-1
CSVESGQRGTGELFF
TGCAGCGTTGAGTCAGGACAGAGGGGCACCGGGGAGCTGTTTTTT
>.|.|TRBJ2-2|TRBV27
CASRRGGTNTGELFF
TGTGCCAGCAGAAGGGGAGGCACGAACACCGGGGAGCTGTTTTTT
>TRBD1|.|TRBJ2-7|TRBV9
CASSRGTGTYEQYF
TGTGCCAGCAGCAGGGGGACAGGGACCTACGAGCAGTACTTC
>.|.|TRBJ1-1|TRBV6-5
CASSFTDRNTEAFF
TGTGCCAGCAGTTTTACCGACAGGAACACTGAAGCTTTCTTT
>.|.|TRBJ1-5|TRBV6-6
CASSLRGGQPQHF
TGTGCCAGCAGTTTACGGGGAGGCCAGCCCCAGCATTTT
>.|.|TRBJ1-1|TRBV15
CATSRARVGVGNTEAFF
TGTGCCACCAGCAGAGCAAGGGTAGGGGTTGGGAACACTGAAGCTTTCTTT
>TRBD1|.|TRBJ2-5|TRBV5-1
CASSLAGTGDQETQYF
TGCGCCAGCAGCTTGGCCGGGACAGGGGACCAAGAGACCCAGTACTTC
>.|.|TRBJ2-3|TRBV6-1
CASSDLITGYTDTQYF
TGTGCCAGCAGTGACTTAATTACGGGTTACACAGATACGCAGTATTTT
>.|.|TRBJ1-2|TRBV28
CASSADRLGYTF
TGTGCCAGCAGTGCCGACAGGCTGGGCTACACCTTC
>.|.|TRBJ2-2|TRBV11-2
CASSLIGTYNTGELFF
TGTGCCAGCAGCTTAATCGGGACTTATAACACCGGGGAGCTGTTTTTT
>.|.|TRBJ2-2|TRBV5-1
CASQGGSVTGELFF
TGCGCCAGCCAGGGGGGTAGCGTGACCGGGGAGCTGTTTTTT
>.|.|TRBJ2-7|TRBV6-5
CASSPTRRFYEQYF
TGTGCCAGCAGTCCCACCAGGCGTTTTTACGAGCAGTACTTC
>TRBD1|.|TRBJ2-7|TRBV27
CASSLGQGSYEQYF
TGTGCCAGCAGTTTGGGACAGGGAAGCTACGAGCAGTACTTC
>.|.|TRBJ1-1|TRBV10-3
CAISDIQATEAFF
TGTGCCATCAGTGATATCCAGGCCACTGAAGCTTTCTTT
>.|once|TRBJ2-1|TRBV27
CASTPGVPGYNEQFF
TGTGCCAGCACACCGGGAGTCCCCGGCTACAATGAGCAGTTCTTC
>.|.|TRBJ2-7|TRBV5-1
CASRPALQGSYEQYF
TGCGCCAGCAGACCTGCCTTACAGGGCTCCTACGAGCAGTACTTC
>TRBD1|once|TRBJ2-3|TRBV6-6
CASSDRGPDTQYF
TGTGCCAGCAGCGACAGGGGGCCAGATACGCAGTATTTT
>TRBD2|.|TRBJ2-7|TRBV4-1
CASSQEEGAGGGYEQYF
TGCGCCAGCAGCCAAGAAGAAGGAGCGGGAGGAGGTTACGAGCAGTACTTC
>TRBD2|.|TRBJ2-7|TRBV5-6
CASSLAVGGFSYEQYF
TGTGCCAGCAGCTTGGCCGTGGGGGGGTTCTCCTACGAGCAGTACTTC
>.|.|TRBJ1-1|TRBV19
CASSIIDNTEAFF
TGTGCCAGTAGTATCATAGATAACACTGAAGCTTTCTTT
>.|.|TRBJ1-2|TRBV7-6
CASSPQGDYGYTF
TGTGCCAGCAGCCCACAGGGAGACTATGGCTACACCTTC
>TRBD2|.|TRBJ2-7|TRBV11-2
CASSPPPGGEQYF
TGTGCCAGCAGCCCCCCCCCGGGAGGCGAGCAGTACTTC
>.|.|TRBJ2-1|TRBV10-2
CASSERGNEQFF
TGCGCCAGCAGTGAGCGGGGGAATGAGCAGTTCTTC
>.|.|TRBJ2-1|TRBV6-1
CASSELRDYNEQFF
TGTGCCAGCAGTGAACTGCGGGACTACAATGAGCAGTTCTTC
>.|.|TRBJ1-3|TRBV19
CASQAIDQGIGNTIYF
TGTGCCAGTCAAGCTATCGATCAGGGAATTGGAAACACCATATATTTT
>.|.|TRBJ1-2|TRBV30
CAWVPPTGTSYGYTF
TGTGCCTGGGTACCGCCAACCGGGACTTCCTATGGCTACACCTTC
>TRBD1|.|TRBJ2-7|TRBV28
CASTPRSYRSRDSSYEQYF
TGTGCCAGCACCCCAAGGTCGTACCGCAGTCGGGACAGCAGCTACGAGCAGTACTTC
>TRBD1|.|TRBJ1-1|TRBV27
CASSLWTGSAEAFF
TGTGCCAGCAGTTTATGGACAGGGTCGGCTGAAGCTTTCTTT
>TRBD1|.|TRBJ1-4|TRBV6-5
CASTSLGTGGEKLFF
TGTGCCAGCACGTCCTTAGGGACAGGGGGCGAAAAACTGTTTTTT
>.|few|TRBJ1-5|TRBV5-1
CASSSTGDSNQPQHF
TGCGCCAGCAGCTCGACCGGGGATAGCAATCAGCCCCAGCATTTT
>.|.|TRBJ1-2|TRBV6-6
CARSAGQNYGYTF
TGTGCAAGGTCTGCAGGACAGAACTATGGCTACACCTTC
>TRBD2|.|TRBJ2-2|TRBV5-1
CASSSGTSGTNTGELFF
TGCGCCAGCAGCAGCGGGACTAGCGGAACGAACACCGGGGAGCTGTTTTTT
>.|.|TRBJ2-3|TRBV7-9
CASRAPSSTDTQYF
TGTGCCAGCAGAGCTCCTTCTAGCACAGATACGCAGTATTTT
>.|.|TRBJ2-1|TRBV4-1
CASSQESRTNEQFF
TGCGCCAGCAGCCAAGAGTCTAGAACTAATGAGCAGTTCTTC
>TRBD2|.|TRBJ2-1|TRBV27
CASSPRGAGALHNEQFF
TGTGCCAGCAGTCCCCGAGGGGCGGGAGCCCTCCACAATGAGCAGTTCTTC
>TRBD1|.|TRBJ1-2|TRBV9
CASSVGTGNGYTF
TGTGCCAGCAGCGTAGGGACAGGGAATGGCTACACCTTC
>TRBD1|.|TRBJ1-2|TRBV6-1
CASSVSGTGAYGYTF
TGTGCCAGCAGTGTCTCCGGGACAGGGGCCTATGGCTACACCTTC
>.|.|TRBJ1-1|TRBV6-5
CATYRASAEAFF
TGTGCCACCTACAGGGCTTCAGCTGAAGCTTTCTTT
>.|once|TRBJ1-1|TRBV28
CASSFQITEAFF
TGTGCCAGCAGTTTCCAGATCACTGAAGCTTTCTTT
>.|.|TRBJ1-1|TRBV11-1
CASSLWGDRTEAFF
TGTGCCAGCAGCTTGTGGGGGGATCGCACTGAAGCTTTCTTT
>.|.|TRBJ2-7|TRBV5-1
CASSLNSYSYEQYF
TGCGCCAGCAGCTTGAACAGCTACTCCTACGAGCAGTACTTC
>.|.|TRBJ1-1|TRBV5-1
CASSFGQMNTEAFF
TGCGCCAGCAGCTTTGGGCAGATGAACACTGAAGCTTTCTTT